This entry features one TCR beta chain sequence. The data originate from a study of technical replicates of blood from a few donors. Some clones are missing from TCRdb's copy, which holds only in-frame ones; the method was immunoSEQ multiplex PCR. The sample lists more than 75,000 clones; approximately 94% were seen once. This receptor was identified in a human donor in good health. The sequenced material came from T cells isolated from PBMCs.

As DNA, the CDR3 is TGTGCCAGCAGCCAAGCCGGGACTAGCGGGAACGAGCAGTACTTC. Amino acids: CASSQAGTSGNEQYF. This sequence joins TRBV4-2 and TRBJ2-7; 13 bases are a match to TRBD2. The CDR3 consists of 15 residues. CDR1 is LGHNA and CDR2 is YNFKEQ in the germline V gene. The V segment lost 1 base and the J segment 5 bases; nucleotides outside the gene matches: 2.